This TCR beta chain was sequenced for a study of neurological immune-mediated disorders. 5'RACE with 10-nucleotide random UMIs produced the cDNA. In each sequencing run, over 180 million TCR-beta sequences were generated from 15-18 subjects. TCRdb re-called the 5' RACE reads with MiXCR, one entry per CDR3 protein. The repertoire has some 29,000 distinct CDR3 sequences, about 12% of them found once; the top ten carry about 5.6%. CDR1 DFQATT and CDR2 SNEGSKA come from the germline V gene (reference sequence). The J segment lost 4 bases and the V segment lost 5 bases, leaving 10 bases of the junction unmatched. The CDR3 loop spans 14 amino acids. This clonotype appeared many times. The study used blood bank volunteers in Maryland, USA, as healthy controls.

Sequencing was carried out using PBMCs. This rearrangement joins TRBV20-1 to TRBJ1-1; 7 bases map to TRBD1. This receptor was obtained from a woman aged 60-75 years in good health. The DNA for the CDR3 is TGCAGTGCTGGGGGGTCGACAGGGTTCACTGAAGCTTTCTTT. Its translation is CSAGGSTGFTEAFF.